The source of this T cell receptor beta chain is a study of Ad26.COV2.S vaccination and SARS-CoV-2 variants. Whole-study results and caveats: Total T cell responses may have been underestimated by the TCR breadth and depth analyses. People who got the vaccine had more spike-specific TCR breadth than people who got placebo. Measurement of non-spike TCR breadth gave similar results in vaccine and placebo recipients.

In germline, CDR1 is MNHEY, CDR2 SVGAGI. Trimming cost V 0 bases and J 0 bases, with 8 bases left between them. CDR3 size: 15 residues. The repertoire was sequenced with immunoSEQ multiplex PCR; TCRdb's copy has only in-frame clones and lacks some. This sample yields 350,000 to 450,000 clones, of which 92% are seen a single time; roughly 1.7% belongs to the top ten. On this clone: Its antigen is undetermined. Additional DNA sequences in this sample encode the identical CDR3.

Treatment meaning: some 19 received Ad26.COV2.S at low or high dose, single or two shots; about 5 received placebo; per-sample allocation not given. Sample collection was performed on day 63 after the first vaccine or placebo injection. This specimen consisted of peripheral blood, obtained in a trial of Ad26.COV2.S vaccine versus placebo. The TCR was taken from a person between 18 and 59 years old who received the Ad26.COV2.S COVID-19 vaccine or a placebo. V and J are TRBV6-5 and TRBJ1-1; weak D call: TRBD1 (5 bases). In DNA, the CDR3 is TGTGCCAGCAGTTACTCGAGAGGGGTGAACACTGAAGCTTTCTTT. It codes for CASSYSRGVNTEAFF.